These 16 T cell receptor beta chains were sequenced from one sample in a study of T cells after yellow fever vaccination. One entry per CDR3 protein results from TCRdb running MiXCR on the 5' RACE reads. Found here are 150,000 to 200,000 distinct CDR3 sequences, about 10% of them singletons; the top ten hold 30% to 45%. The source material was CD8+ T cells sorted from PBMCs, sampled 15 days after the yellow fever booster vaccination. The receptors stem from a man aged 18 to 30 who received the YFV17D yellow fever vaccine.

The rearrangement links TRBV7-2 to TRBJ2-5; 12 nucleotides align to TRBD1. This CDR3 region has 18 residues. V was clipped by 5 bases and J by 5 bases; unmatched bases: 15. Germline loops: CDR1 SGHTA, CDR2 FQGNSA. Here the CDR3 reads CASSIGRWDRGRWETQYF. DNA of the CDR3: TGTGCCAGCAGCATAGGACGTTGGGACAGGGGGCGTTGGGAGACCCAGTACTTC.

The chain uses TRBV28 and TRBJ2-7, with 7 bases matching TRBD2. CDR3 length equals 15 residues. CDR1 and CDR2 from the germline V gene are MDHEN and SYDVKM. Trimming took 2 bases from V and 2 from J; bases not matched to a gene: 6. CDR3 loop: CASSLTGTTAYEQYV. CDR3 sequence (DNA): TGTGCCAGCAGTTTAACCGGGACTACAGCCTACGAGCAGTACGTC.

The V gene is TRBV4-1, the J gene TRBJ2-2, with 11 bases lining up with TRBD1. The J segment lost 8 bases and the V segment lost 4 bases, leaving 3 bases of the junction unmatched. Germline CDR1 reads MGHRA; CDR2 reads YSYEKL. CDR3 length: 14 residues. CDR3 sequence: CASSLGQGEGELFF. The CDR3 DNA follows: TGCGCCAGCAGCCTGGGACAGGGGGAGGGGGAGCTGTTTTTT.

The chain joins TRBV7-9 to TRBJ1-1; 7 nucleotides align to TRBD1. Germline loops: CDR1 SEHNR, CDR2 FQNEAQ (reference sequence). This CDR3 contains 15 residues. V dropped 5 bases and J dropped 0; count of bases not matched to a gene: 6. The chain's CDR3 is CASSRGTAMNTEAFF. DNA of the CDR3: TGTGCCAGCAGCCGAGGGACAGCTATGAACACTGAAGCTTTCTTT.

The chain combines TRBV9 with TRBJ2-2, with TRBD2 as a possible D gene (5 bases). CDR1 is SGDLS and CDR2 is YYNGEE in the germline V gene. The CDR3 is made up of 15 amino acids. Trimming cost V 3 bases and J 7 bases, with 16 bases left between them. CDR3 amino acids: CASSGPRGSYGELFF. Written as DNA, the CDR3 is TGTGCCAGCAGCGGCCCTCGGGGATCTTACGGGGAGCTGTTTTTT.

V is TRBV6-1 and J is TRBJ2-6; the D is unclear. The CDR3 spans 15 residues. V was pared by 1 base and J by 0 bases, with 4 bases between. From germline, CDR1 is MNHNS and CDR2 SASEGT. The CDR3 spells CASSEVSSGANVLTF. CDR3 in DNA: TGTGCCAGCAGTGAAGTTTCCTCTGGGGCCAACGTCCTGACTTTC.

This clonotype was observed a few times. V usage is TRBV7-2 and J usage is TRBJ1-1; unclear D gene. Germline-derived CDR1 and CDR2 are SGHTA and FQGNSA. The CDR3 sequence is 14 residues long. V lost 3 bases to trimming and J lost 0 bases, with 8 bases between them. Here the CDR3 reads CASSFLLMNTEAFF. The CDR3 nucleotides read TGTGCCAGCAGCTTTCTTCTCATGAACACTGAAGCTTTCTTT.

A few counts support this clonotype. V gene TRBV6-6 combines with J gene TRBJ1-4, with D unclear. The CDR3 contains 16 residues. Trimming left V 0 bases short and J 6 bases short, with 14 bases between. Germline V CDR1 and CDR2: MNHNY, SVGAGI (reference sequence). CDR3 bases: TGTGCCAGCAGTTACTCGATTGGCAGGCAGCATGAAAAACTGTTTTTT. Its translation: CASSYSIGRQHEKLFF.

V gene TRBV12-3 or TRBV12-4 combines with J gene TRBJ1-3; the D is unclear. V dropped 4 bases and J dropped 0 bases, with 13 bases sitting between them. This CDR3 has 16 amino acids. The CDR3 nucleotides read TGTGCCAGCAGTTCTTGGGCAGACAACTCTGGAAACACCATATATTTT. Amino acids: CASSSWADNSGNTIYF.

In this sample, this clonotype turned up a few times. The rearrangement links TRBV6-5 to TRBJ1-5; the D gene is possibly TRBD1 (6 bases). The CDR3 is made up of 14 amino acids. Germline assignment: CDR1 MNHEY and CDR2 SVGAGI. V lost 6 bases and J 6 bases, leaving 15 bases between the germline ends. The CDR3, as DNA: TGTGCCAGCAGCCCCTCGGACAGTCCTCAGCCCCAGCATTTT. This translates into CASSPSDSPQPQHF.

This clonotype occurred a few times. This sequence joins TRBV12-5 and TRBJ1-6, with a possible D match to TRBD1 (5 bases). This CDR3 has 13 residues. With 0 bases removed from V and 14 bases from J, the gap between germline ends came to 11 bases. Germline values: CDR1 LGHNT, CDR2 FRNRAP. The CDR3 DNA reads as TGTGCTAGTGGTTTGGTACCATGGGGGGCCCTCCACTTT. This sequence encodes CASGLVPWGALHF.

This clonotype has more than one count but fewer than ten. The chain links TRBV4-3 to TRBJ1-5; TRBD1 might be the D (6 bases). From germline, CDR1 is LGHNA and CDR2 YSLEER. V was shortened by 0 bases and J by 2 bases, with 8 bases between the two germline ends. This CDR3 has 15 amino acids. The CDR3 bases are TGCGCCAGCAGCCAAGAAGGGGGTGGCAATCAGCCCCAGCATTTT. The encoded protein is CASSQEGGGNQPQHF.

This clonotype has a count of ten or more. DNA for the CDR3: TGCAGTGCTAGGGGGGGCCCCTCGGAGAATGAGCAGTTCTTC. The encoded protein is CSARGGPSENEQFF. V and J are TRBV20-1 and TRBJ2-1; the D call may be TRBD1 or TRBD2 (6 bases each). The CDR3 covers 14 residues. Germline values: CDR1 DFQATT, CDR2 SNEGSKA (reference sequence). Trimming left V 3 bases short and J 7 bases short, with 16 bases between.

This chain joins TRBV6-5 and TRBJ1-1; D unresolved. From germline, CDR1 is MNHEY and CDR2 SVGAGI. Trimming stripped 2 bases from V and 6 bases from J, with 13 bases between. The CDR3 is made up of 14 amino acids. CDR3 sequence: CASSYTKGRAEAFF. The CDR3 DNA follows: TGTGCCAGCAGTTACACGAAAGGACGGGCTGAAGCTTTCTTT.

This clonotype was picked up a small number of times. CDR3 region: CASSPWGEAPYEQYF. CDR3 coding DNA: TGCGCCAGCAGCCCTTGGGGGGAGGCCCCCTACGAGCAGTACTTC. The chain links TRBV4-1 to TRBJ2-7; TRBD2 is a possible D gene (6 bases). CDR1 MGHRA and CDR2 YSYEKL come from the germline V gene. This CDR3 has 15 amino acids. V was cut by 4 bases and J by 2 bases, with 15 bases left in between.

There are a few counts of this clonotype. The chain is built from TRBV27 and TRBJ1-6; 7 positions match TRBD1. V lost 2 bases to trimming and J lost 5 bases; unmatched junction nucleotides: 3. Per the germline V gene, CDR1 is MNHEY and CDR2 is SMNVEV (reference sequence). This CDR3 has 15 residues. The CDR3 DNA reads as TGTGCCAGCAGTTTAACGACAGGGCATAATTCACCCCTCCACTTT. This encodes CASSLTTGHNSPLHF.